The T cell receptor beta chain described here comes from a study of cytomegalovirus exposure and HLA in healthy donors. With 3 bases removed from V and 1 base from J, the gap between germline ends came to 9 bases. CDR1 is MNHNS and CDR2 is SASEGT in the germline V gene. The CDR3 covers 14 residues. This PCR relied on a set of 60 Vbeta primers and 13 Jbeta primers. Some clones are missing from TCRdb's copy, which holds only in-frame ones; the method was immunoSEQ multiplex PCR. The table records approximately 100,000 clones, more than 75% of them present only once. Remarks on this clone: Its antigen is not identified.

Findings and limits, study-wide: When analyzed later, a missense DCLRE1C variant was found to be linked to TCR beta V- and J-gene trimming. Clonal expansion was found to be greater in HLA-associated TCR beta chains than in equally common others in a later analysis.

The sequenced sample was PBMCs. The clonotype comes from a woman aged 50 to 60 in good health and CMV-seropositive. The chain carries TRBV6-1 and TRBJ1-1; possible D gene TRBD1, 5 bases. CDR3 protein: CASSDIRENTEAFF. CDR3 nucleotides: TGTGCCAGCAGTGACATCAGGGAGAACACTGAAGCTTTCTTT.